The text below deals with one TCR beta chain. This clonotype was observed a handful of times. Its target antigen remains unknown. Within one base of it there is no much larger clone, and no base qualities were kept. The data derive from a study of T cell repertoires in cytomegalovirus infection (dated by TCRdb to the late 2010s). Looking at the study overall: Because public TCR beta signatures pointed to carriage of CMV infection together with the matching HLA type, the HLA type of each donor mattered for the analysis.

Including cysteine and phenylalanine, the CDR3 has 13 amino acids. CDR3 DNA only is kept here, 39 bases in frame from base 1. The CDR1 and CDR2 encoded by the germline V gene (reference sequence) are DFQATT and SNEGSKA. V is clipped by 5 bases and J by 0 bases, and the sequence between their germline boundaries is 8 bases long. The data were produced on an Illumina HiSeq 1500. TCRdb handled the public reads itself, with Q25 trimming in fastp and clone calling in MiXCR, and kept productive beta chains. Under each unique CDR3 protein, matching rows form one entry showing the most common genes and DNA. The sample profile shows approximately 97,000 distinct CDR3 sequences; 16% of them were found once. 8% of the sample belongs to the ten largest clones. Overall results and qualifications from the work: Carriers of CMV infection plus the relevant HLA type were discriminated by the cumulative frequency of public TCR beta family members in the study cohort and in an independent roughly 400-donor cohort. In the ex vivo response, HLA-C-restricted CMV-specific TCR beta clonotypes were dominant, and in two of eight donors the single most frequent clonotype came from this HLA-C-restricted group.

This sequence uses TRBV20-1 and TRBJ1-5; no D segment can be confidently identified. This sequence originates from a human donor in good health (CMV status not recorded). Some clones in this sample may be carry-over from other donors' samples. The sample taken for sequencing was PBMCs. The CDR3 reads CSAEGNSNQPQHF. DNA sequence: TGCAGTGCTGAGGGCAATAGCAATCAGCCCCAGCATTTT.